The 11 T cell receptor beta chains below were found in one sample sequenced in a study of cytomegalovirus exposure and HLA in healthy donors (dated by TCRdb to 2016 to 2017). Library preparation employed the immunoSEQ multiplex PCR assay. For the multiplex PCR, a mixture combining 60 forward primers for TCR Vbeta segments and 13 reverse primers for TCR Jbeta segments was used. TCRdb stores this immuneACCESS table with in-frame sequences only. Part of the clones is absent; in the studies checked, under half of the shortfall reflects unresolved V genes, and no reason is known for the rest. The sample includes about 120,000 clones, with about 80% observed a single time. 8.5% to 10% of the sample rests with the top ten. Material: PBMCs. The receptors shown here come from a female donor in good health and CMV-seropositive.

The rearrangement uses TRBV4-1 and TRBJ1-4; D is ambiguous. The CDR3 consists of 18 residues. The V gene lost 3 bases and the J gene lost 2 bases, with 19 bases spanning the gap. Germline V gives CDR1 MGHRA, CDR2 YSYEKL. The CDR3 DNA reads TGCGCCAGCAGCCAGAACTACCCCCCACGGGTGACTAATGAAAAACTGTTTTTT. It codes for CASSQNYPPRVTNEKLFF.

V and J are TRBV18 and TRBJ2-5; 7 bases align to TRBD1. Germline lookup yields CDR1 KGHSH and CDR2 LQKENI. Unmatched junction bases numbered 4, after V lost 4 bases and J lost 5 bases. The CDR3 contains 13 residues. CDR3 bases: TGTGCCAGCTCACGATTCAGGGGGGAGACCCAGTACTTC. Translated, it gives CASSRFRGETQYF.

This clone has just a few counts. V gene TRBV7-6 combines with J gene TRBJ2-7, with unresolved D. The CDR3 consists of 12 residues. Trimming shortened V by 5 bases and J by 0 bases, and 5 bases separated the two germline ends. Germline V gene data show CDR1 as SGHVS and CDR2 as FNYEAQ. CDR3 bases: TGTGCCAGCAGCCCGAGCTCCTACGAGCAGTACTTC. It yields the protein CASSPSSYEQYF.

The sample holds a few counts of this clone. This rearrangement joins TRBV12-5 to TRBJ1-6, with 7 bases lining up with TRBD1. The trim removed 4 bases at V and 0 bases at J, leaving 3 bases unmatched. This CDR3 is 16 amino acids long. Germline CDR1 and CDR2: LGHNT and FRNRAP. In DNA, the CDR3 is TGTGCTAGTGGTTCCCCAGGGGGCTCCTATAATTCACCCCTCCACTTT. Protein product: CASGSPGGSYNSPLHF.

The chain recombines TRBV4-1 with TRBJ2-5; 11 bases agree with TRBD2. CDR1 is MGHRA, CDR2 YSYEKL, per germline. CDR3 length equals 16 residues. J was trimmed by 1 base and V by 2 bases; bases with no gene match: 3. CDR3 residues: CASSQRGLAVQETQYF. DNA of the CDR3: TGCGCCAGCAGCCAAAGGGGACTAGCGGTCCAAGAGACCCAGTACTTC.

The rearrangement joins TRBV30 to TRBJ1-4; no reliable D call. This CDR3 contains 14 residues. V was shortened by 0 bases and J by 6 bases, with 11 bases between the two germline ends. Germline values: CDR1 GTSNPN, CDR2 SVGIG (reference sequence). CDR3 protein: CAWSVPGSDEKLFF. The CDR3 DNA reads as TGTGCCTGGAGTGTACCCGGGTCGGATGAAAAACTGTTTTTT.

The chain employs TRBV6-5 and TRBJ1-6; D is uncertain. CDR1 is MNHEY, CDR2 SVGAGI, per germline. Trimming took off 4 bases at V and 8 bases at J, with 15 bases between the two ends. The CDR3 totals 15 residues. The CDR3 DNA follows: TGTGCCAGCAGTTCTCTGTCGGGGATTGATTCACCCCTCCACTTT. Translating it yields CASSSLSGIDSPLHF.

J is TRBJ1-5 and V is TRBV29-1; TRBD1 matches 7 bases. The J segment lost 4 bases and the V segment lost 5 bases, leaving 8 bases of the junction unmatched. The CDR3 contains 14 residues. The germline V gene has CDR1 SQVTM and CDR2 ANQGSEA. The CDR3 bases are TGCAGCGTTTCCGGGACAGCTCAAAATCAGCCCCAGCATTTT. Encoded protein: CSVSGTAQNQPQHF.

The CDR3 is CASSQDSFIRELRDTIYF. The CDR3 bases are TGCGCCAGCAGCCAAGATTCATTCATCAGGGAACTACGGGACACCATATATTTT. V and J are TRBV4-1 and TRBJ1-3, with D maybe TRBD1 (5 bases). Deletions cut 0 bases from V and 8 bases from J, with 23 bases between. CDR1 is MGHRA and CDR2 is YSYEKL in the germline V gene. The CDR3 consists of 18 residues.

The count of this clone is one. The chain links TRBV30 to TRBJ1-4; TRBD1 matches 7 bases. Germline values: CDR1 GTSNPN, CDR2 SVGIG (reference sequence). The CDR3 extends over 15 amino acids. V lost 3 bases to trimming and J lost 0 bases; unmatched junction nucleotides: 4. The CDR3 DNA follows: TGTGCCTGGAGCGATACAGGGGCAACTAATGAAAAACTGTTTTTT. Amino acids: CAWSDTGATNEKLFF. Full variable domain (remainder filled in from reference TRBV30 and TRBJ1-4): SQTIHQWPATLVQPVGSPLSLECTVEGTSNPNLYWYRQAAGRGLQLLFYSVGIGQISSEVPQNLSASRPQDRQFILSSKKLLLSDSGFYLCAWSDTGATNEKLFFGSGTQLSVL.

V usage is TRBV11-2 and J usage is TRBJ1-3; 7 positions agree with TRBD1. The V and J ends lost 4 bases and 2 bases, in that order; junction bases with no gene match: 8. The CDR3 loop spans 16 amino acids. Germline V gene sequence: CDR1 SGHAT, CDR2 FQNNGV. CDR3 protein: CASSSYRGPPGNTIYF. CDR3 bases: TGTGCCAGCAGCTCATACAGGGGCCCCCCTGGAAACACCATATATTTT.